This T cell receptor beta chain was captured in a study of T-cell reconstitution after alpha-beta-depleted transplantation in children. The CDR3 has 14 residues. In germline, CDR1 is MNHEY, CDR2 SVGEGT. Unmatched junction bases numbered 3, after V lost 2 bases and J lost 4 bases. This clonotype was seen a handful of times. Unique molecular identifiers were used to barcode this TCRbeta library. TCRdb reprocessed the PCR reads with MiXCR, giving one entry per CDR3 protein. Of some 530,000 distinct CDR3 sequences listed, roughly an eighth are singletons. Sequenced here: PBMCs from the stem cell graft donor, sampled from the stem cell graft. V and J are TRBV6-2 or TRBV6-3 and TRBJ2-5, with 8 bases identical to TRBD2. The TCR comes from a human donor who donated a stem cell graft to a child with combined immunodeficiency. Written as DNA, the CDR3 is TGTGCCAGCAGTTACCCCGGACTAGCAGAGACCCAGTACTTC. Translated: CASSYPGLAETQYF.